The rows below give T cell receptor beta chains drawn from one sample of a study of T cells after yellow fever vaccination. TCRdb called the 5' RACE reads again in MiXCR, with one record for every CDR3 protein. The table has about 110,000 distinct CDR3 sequences, more than 7.5% seen once; the top ten hold 25%. Material: CD8+ T cells sorted from PBMCs, obtained 45 days after the yellow fever booster vaccination. The source of these receptors is a man aged 30 to 39 who received the YFV17D yellow fever vaccine. CDR3s include the opening cysteine and the closing phenylalanine or tryptophan. D genes are given only for firm matches. For some rows the clone size is stated as once, few or many, or as a class when expanded; others skip it.

v_call	clone_size	d_call	j_call	cdr3_aa	cdr3_nt
TRBV27	many	-	TRBJ2-2	CASSFAGARGELFF	TGTGCCAGCAGTTTCGCCGGGGCCCGCGGGGAGCTGTTTTTT
TRBV29-1	-	-	TRBJ2-2	CSVDKGTRELFF	TGCAGCGTTGATAAGGGTACCAGGGAGCTGTTTTTT
TRBV20-1	many	-	TRBJ2-5	CSARVDVQETQYF	TGCAGTGCTAGAGTGGACGTGCAAGAGACCCAGTACTTC
TRBV7-9	-	TRBD2	TRBJ2-3	CASSLDTSGRNTDTQYF	TGTGCCAGCAGCTTAGATACCAGCGGGAGGAACACAGATACGCAGTATTTT
TRBV20-1	many	-	TRBJ2-1	CSARVMSPGEQFF	TGCAGTGCTAGAGTTATGTCTCCTGGTGAGCAGTTCTTC
TRBV27	many	-	TRBJ2-2	CASSFLGRLGELFF	TGTGCCAGCAGCTTTCTTGGACGTTTAGGGGAGCTGTTTTTT
TRBV27	-	-	TRBJ2-7	CASRAWGLWYEQYF	TGTGCCAGCAGAGCCTGGGGCTTATGGTACGAGCAGTACTTC
TRBV6-2/TRBV6-3	many	-	TRBJ2-2	CASSYTHKNTGELFF	TGTGCCAGCAGTTACACACACAAGAACACCGGGGAGCTGTTTTTT
TRBV30	-	-	TRBJ2-7	CAWSPTVVWDGEQYF	TGTGCCTGGAGCCCGACCGTGGTTTGGGATGGGGAGCAGTACTTC
TRBV5-4	-	TRBD2	TRBJ2-1	CASSHGTSPGNEQFF	TGTGCCAGCAGCCACGGGACTAGCCCGGGTAATGAGCAGTTCTTC
TRBV7-8	many	-	TRBJ2-5	CASSLSFREETQYF	TGTGCCAGCAGCTTAAGTTTCCGGGAAGAGACCCAGTACTTC
TRBV12-3/TRBV12-4	-	-	TRBJ2-1	CATTPSNEQFF	TGTGCCACCACACCAAGCAATGAGCAGTTCTTC
TRBV5-1	-	-	TRBJ2-1	CASSVERRNEQFF	TGCGCCAGCAGCGTTGAAAGGCGAAATGAGCAGTTCTTC
TRBV4-3	many	TRBD2	TRBJ2-3	CASRRSIMSGRRSDTQYF	TGCGCCAGCAGACGGTCCATTATGAGCGGGAGACGTTCAGATACGCAGTATTTT
TRBV5-4	-	TRBD2	TRBJ2-5	CASSLREGPLETQYF	TGTGCCAGCAGCTTGCGGGAGGGCCCCCTGGAGACCCAGTACTTC
TRBV27	few	-	TRBJ1-2	CASRSPRYGYTF	TGTGCCAGCAGGTCCCCCCGCTATGGCTACACCTTC
TRBV4-1	many	-	TRBJ2-2	CASSQGLLTGELFF	TGCGCCAGCAGCCAGGGGCTACTCACCGGGGAGCTGTTTTTT
TRBV12-3/TRBV12-4	many	TRBD1	TRBJ2-7	CASSLPDRAAYEQYF	TGTGCCAGCAGTCTACCGGACAGGGCCGCCTACGAGCAGTACTTC
TRBV7-9	-	-	TRBJ2-1	CASSFRRGKFKDEQFF	TGTGCCAGCAGCTTTAGGAGGGGGAAATTTAAAGATGAGCAGTTCTTC
TRBV14	-	-	TRBJ2-1	CASSLAPGTEQFF	TGTGCCAGCAGCCTAGCCCCCGGGACTGAGCAGTTCTTC
TRBV4-3	few	TRBD2	TRBJ2-1	CASSDSLAGEAYEQFF	TGCGCCAGCAGCGATTCTCTAGCGGGAGAGGCTTATGAGCAGTTCTTC
TRBV4-3	-	-	TRBJ1-1	CASSDGLWAFF	TGCGCCAGCAGCGACGGACTGTGGGCTTTCTTT
TRBV4-3	many	TRBD2	TRBJ2-5	CASSLAGGTGETQYF	TGCGCCAGCAGCCTAGCGGGGGGGACTGGAGAGACCCAGTACTTC
TRBV6-5	few	TRBD2	TRBJ2-1	CASSRGTSGIEQFF	TGTGCCAGCAGTCGGGGGACTAGCGGAATCGAGCAGTTCTTC
TRBV5-6	few	-	TRBJ1-1	CASSLIQLEAFF	TGTGCCAGCAGCTTGATTCAGCTTGAAGCTTTCTTT
TRBV27	-	TRBD1	TRBJ1-6	CASSPPGAGGQNSPLHF	TGTGCCAGCAGTCCCCCAGGGGCAGGGGGTCAAAATTCACCCCTCCACTTT
TRBV27	many	TRBD2	TRBJ2-7	CASSTTGLAGGPGEQYF	TGTGCCAGCAGTACTACGGGACTAGCGGGAGGGCCGGGCGAGCAGTACTTC
TRBV6-2/TRBV6-3	many	-	TRBJ2-1	CASSYDLEGAGIDEQFF	TGTGCCAGCAGTTACGACCTAGAGGGTGCGGGCATAGATGAGCAGTTCTTC
TRBV7-9	once	-	TRBJ2-7	CASSAVNLEGQYF	TGTGCCAGCTCGGCCGTCAACCTCGAGGGACAGTACTTC
TRBV10-2	few	TRBD2	TRBJ2-3	CASGLAGDEDTQYF	TGCGCCAGCGGCCTAGCGGGAGATGAAGATACGCAGTATTTT
TRBV20-1	-	TRBD2	TRBJ2-7	CSARVRGKPGLAGVEQYF	TGCAGTGCTAGAGTTCGGGGGAAACCGGGACTAGCGGGAGTCGAGCAGTACTTC
TRBV29-1	many	-	TRBJ2-7	CSVESKAYEQYF	TGCAGCGTTGAATCTAAGGCGTACGAGCAGTACTTC
TRBV7-9	many	TRBD2	TRBJ2-1	CASSLQGLAGEEEQFF	TGTGCCAGCAGCTTACAGGGACTAGCGGGAGAAGAGGAGCAGTTCTTC
TRBV7-6	many	-	TRBJ2-7	CASSLFSGTQPYEQYF	TGTGCCAGCAGCTTATTCAGTGGGACCCAACCTTACGAGCAGTACTTC
TRBV5-1	many	-	TRBJ1-1	CASSLAPGRYTEAFF	TGCGCCAGCAGCTTGGCTCCAGGGAGGTACACTGAAGCTTTCTTT
TRBV27	many	-	TRBJ2-7	CASRPSGLDPYEQYF	TGTGCCAGCAGGCCCTCAGGACTCGACCCCTACGAGCAGTACTTC
TRBV3-1	few	-	TRBJ2-5	CASSQQELQETQYF	TGTGCCAGCAGCCAACAGGAATTACAAGAGACCCAGTACTTC
TRBV9	few	TRBD1	TRBJ2-5	CASSVGDREETQYF	TGTGCCAGCAGCGTAGGGGACAGGGAAGAGACCCAGTACTTC
TRBV11-2	few	TRBD2	TRBJ2-3	CASSLVSGRSTDTQYF	TGTGCCAGCAGCTTAGTTAGCGGGAGATCGACAGATACGCAGTATTTT
TRBV6-2/TRBV6-3	many	TRBD1	TRBJ2-7	CASSYGQAHEQYF	TGTGCCAGCAGTTACGGACAGGCCCACGAGCAGTACTTC